Shown below are 29 T cell receptor beta chains from a single sample sequenced in a study of cytomegalovirus exposure and HLA in healthy donors. The PCR had 60 Vbeta and 13 Jbeta primers. TCRdb's copy holds only in-frame clones and misses some; the assay was immunoSEQ multiplex PCR. This repertoire includes some 52,000 clones. Sequenced material: PBMCs. The receptor source for this set is a woman aged 55-75 years in good health and CMV-seropositive.

The chain joins TRBV6-1 to TRBJ2-1, with TRBD1 as a possible D gene (6 bases). Per the germline V gene, CDR1 is MNHNS and CDR2 is SASEGT. The ends were cut back, 0 bases at V and 6 bases at J, with 15 bases in the middle. The CDR3 sequence is 16 residues long. The CDR3 bases are TGTGCCAGCAGTGAAGCGCTTTACAGGGACCGCAATGAGCAGTTCTTC. This codes for CASSEALYRDRNEQFF.

This sequence joins TRBV19 and TRBJ2-7; TRBD2 matches 8 bases. Trimming took 5 bases from V and 0 from J; bases not matched to a gene: 9. Germline-derived CDR1 and CDR2 are LNHDA and SQIVND (reference sequence). This CDR3 spans 16 amino acids. The CDR3 nucleotides read TGTGCCAGTAGTCGGGGGGGGCAGCGCGGCTCCTACGAGCAGTACTTC. As protein: CASSRGGQRGSYEQYF.

The chain joins TRBV4-1 to TRBJ1-3; TRBD1 is a possible D gene (6 bases). CDR1 MGHRA and CDR2 YSYEKL come from the germline V gene. This CDR3 contains 14 residues. The V and J ends lost 1 base and 4 bases respectively, with 8 bases between them. The CDR3 sequence: CASSQGGQGNTIYF. The DNA of the CDR3 is TGCGCCAGCAGCCAAGGGGGGCAAGGAAACACCATATATTTT.

V and J are TRBV19 and TRBJ1-6; 8 bases are shared with TRBD1. Germline values: CDR1 LNHDA, CDR2 SQIVND (reference sequence). The CDR3 is 14 amino acids. Trimming cost V 6 bases and J 7 bases; bases outside gene matches: 5. CDR3 loop: CASRMGQENSPLHF. The CDR3 DNA sequence: TGTGCCAGTAGAATGGGACAGGAAAATTCACCCCTCCACTTT. The complete variable domain, with remaining parts taken from reference TRBV19 and TRBJ1-6, reads DGGITQSPKYLFRKEGQNVTLSCEQNLNHDAMYWYRQDPGQGLRLIYYSQIVNDFQKGDIAEGYSVSREKKESFPLTVTSAQKNPTAFYLCASRMGQENSPLHFGNGTRLTVT.

As to this clone: The junction differs from germline at one of its ends, possibly a read error. The CDR3 reads CASREVQGASTEAFF. Written as DNA, the CDR3 is TGTGCCAGCAGGGAAGTTCAGGGGGCGAGCACTGAAGCTTTCTTT. This chain connects TRBV6-1 to TRBJ1-1, with 8 bases fitting TRBD1. Germline loops: CDR1 MNHNS, CDR2 SASEGT. The CDR3 length is 15 residues.

The rearrangement joins TRBV19 to TRBJ2-1, with TRBD1 matching 7 bases. Germline V lookup: CDR1 LNHDA, CDR2 SQIVND (reference sequence). The CDR3 sequence is 18 residues long. The V segment lost 3 bases and the J segment 8 bases; nucleotides outside the gene matches: 19. CDR3 DNA sequence: TGTGCCAGTAGTATCCTCCCCGGCTTAGGGGGCTTTAGGCATGAGCAGTTCTTC. Translated, it gives CASSILPGLGGFRHEQFF.

J is TRBJ1-5 and V is TRBV2; weak D call: TRBD1 (5 bases). Trimming pared 5 bases from V and 5 bases from J, leaving 10 bases between. This CDR3 has 13 residues. CDR1 is SNHLY and CDR2 is FYNNEI in the germline V gene. The CDR3 sequence: CASSNDRDQPQHF. In DNA, the CDR3 is TGTGCCAGCAGTAATGACAGAGATCAGCCCCAGCATTTT.

The chain combines TRBV5-1 with TRBJ2-7; TRBD1 is a possible D gene (5 bases). V was cut by 4 bases and J by 3 bases, with 14 bases left in between. The CDR3 contains 14 residues. From germline, CDR1 is SGHRS and CDR2 YFSETQ. DNA for the CDR3: TGCGCCAGCAGCCTTTCTTTACAGGTCTACGAGCAGTACTTC. Protein product: CASSLSLQVYEQYF.

Worth noting for this clone: The sample holds other DNA sequences that translate to the same CDR3. V gene TRBV6-5 combines with J gene TRBJ2-7, with 8 bases lining up with TRBD1. From germline, CDR1 is MNHEY and CDR2 SVGAGI. This CDR3 spans 14 amino acids. J lost 6 bases, V lost 0 bases, and 4 bases had no gene match. DNA of the CDR3: TGTGCCAGCAGTTACTCACCAGGGGGCAGCGAGCAGTACTTC. Translation: CASSYSPGGSEQYF.

J is TRBJ2-7 and V is TRBV6-5; D is perhaps TRBD2 (5 bases). The CDR3 contains 14 residues. Germline-derived CDR1 and CDR2 are MNHEY and SVGAGI. V shed 7 bases and J shed 2 bases, with 15 bases lying between them. Here the CDR3 reads CASTSGVGTYEQYF. The DNA of the CDR3 is TGTGCCAGCACCTCCGGGGTAGGGACCTACGAGCAGTACTTC.

The chain combines TRBV18 with TRBJ2-5; no reliable D call. Germline V gives CDR1 KGHSH, CDR2 LQKENI. CDR3 length: 12 amino acids. Trimming pared 2 bases from V and 2 bases from J, leaving 3 bases between. The CDR3 is CASSPAQETQYF. In DNA, the CDR3 is TGTGCCAGCTCACCAGCGCAAGAGACCCAGTACTTC. Together with reference TRBV18 and TRBJ2-5, the CDR3 gives the full variable domain: NAGVMQNPRHLVRRRGQEARLRCSPMKGHSHVYWYRQLPEEGLKFMVYLQKENIIDESGMPKERFSAEFPKEGPSILRIQQVVRGDSAAYFCASSPAQETQYFGPGTRLLVL.

This chain joins TRBV6-1 and TRBJ2-5; 10 bases match TRBD2. Germline CDR1 MNHNS, CDR2 SASEGT. The V segment lost 1 base and the J segment 5 bases; nucleotides outside the gene matches: 7. The CDR3 length is 16 residues. CDR3 DNA sequence: TGTGCCAGCAGTGAAGTCGCAGCGGGAGGGCGGGAGACCCAGTACTTC. It specifies CASSEVAAGGRETQYF.

The CDR3 sequence: CASSFSGGTDTQYF. CDR3 coding DNA: TGTGCCAGCAGCTTTAGCGGGGGGACAGATACGCAGTATTTT. J is TRBJ2-3 and V is TRBV7-2, with 10 positions matching TRBD2. This CDR3 is built from 14 residues. Germline V gene lookup returns CDR1 SGHTA and CDR2 FQGNSA. J was trimmed by 3 bases and V by 3 bases; bases with no gene match: 0. The full variable domain, with the rest looked up from reference TRBV7-2 and TRBJ2-3, is GAGVSQSPSNKVTEKGKDVELRCDPISGHTALYWYRQSLGQGLEFLIYFQGNSAPDKSGLPSDRFSAERTGGSVSTLTIQRTQQEDSAVYLCASSFSGGTDTQYFGPGTRLTVL.

The chain couples TRBV28 to TRBJ1-5; weak D call: TRBD1 (6 bases). This CDR3 has 13 residues. Germline CDR1 and CDR2: MDHEN and SYDVKM. The V and J ends lost 6 bases and 8 bases respectively, with 14 bases between them. This CDR3 is CASRRDPGEPQHF. CDR3 sequence (DNA): TGTGCCAGCAGAAGAGACCCAGGGGAGCCCCAGCATTTT.

Turning to this clone: At one of its ends the junction is not consistent with the germline gene, which may arise from a read error. The V gene is TRBV20-1, the J gene TRBJ1-4, with 11 bases that match TRBD1. The CDR3 is 11 amino acids. CDR1 is DFQATT, CDR2 SNEGSKA, per germline (reference sequence). CDR3 in amino acids: CSAPGTGGVLF. The CDR3 DNA reads TGCAGTGCTCCGGGGACAGGGGGAGTTCTCTTT.

The CDR3 reads CASSGQGSTTEAFF. CDR3 coding DNA: TGTGCCAGCAGTGGGCAGGGTAGCACGACTGAAGCTTTCTTT. The chain employs TRBV6-1 and TRBJ1-1, with D perhaps TRBD1 (5 bases). Per germline, CDR1 MNHNS and CDR2 SASEGT. The V gene lost 4 bases and the J gene lost 5 bases, with 14 bases spanning the gap. The CDR3 spans 14 residues.

The rearrangement links TRBV6-5 to TRBJ2-5, with D maybe TRBD2 (6 bases). The ends were cut back, 5 bases at V and 1 base at J, with 11 bases in the middle. CDR3 length: 14 residues. Germline V CDR1 and CDR2: MNHEY, SVGAGI. The CDR3 here is CASSPPGGQETQYF. The CDR3 DNA reads TGTGCCAGCAGTCCTCCCGGGGGCCAAGAGACCCAGTACTTC.

V is TRBV5-1 and J is TRBJ2-1; 9 bases are shared with TRBD1. V gave up 4 bases and J gave up 0 bases; unmatched junction bases: 2. The CDR3 length is 15 residues. The germline gives CDR1 SGHRS, CDR2 YFSETQ. In nucleotides, the CDR3 is TGCGCCAGCAGCCAGACAGGGGGCTCCTACAATGAGCAGTTCTTC. Protein sequence: CASSQTGGSYNEQFF.

V is TRBV7-9 and J is TRBJ2-1; D not resolved. With 3 bases removed from V and 12 bases from J, the gap between germline ends came to 12 bases. Germline V gene lookup returns CDR1 SEHNR and CDR2 FQNEAQ (reference sequence). This CDR3 region has 12 residues. The DNA for the CDR3 is TGTGCCAGCAGCTTTTCTGATTCTAGGCAGTTCTTC. Amino acids: CASSFSDSRQFF. The complete variable domain, with remaining parts taken from reference TRBV7-9 and TRBJ2-1, reads DTGVSQNPRHKITKRGQNVTFRCDPISEHNRLYWYRQTLGQGPEFLTYFQNEAQLEKSRLLSDRFSAERPKGSFSTLEIQRTEQGDSAMYLCASSFSDSRQFFGPGTRLTVL.

The chain employs TRBV12-5 and TRBJ2-4; D perhaps matches TRBD1 (5 bases). Germline CDR1 is LGHNT and CDR2 is FRNRAP. The CDR3 totals 14 residues. V lost 0 bases, J lost 6 bases, and 9 bases lay in between. The CDR3 DNA is TGTGCTAGTGGTTTGGTAGCAAGGGGAAACATTCAGTACTTC. This translates into CASGLVARGNIQYF.

J is TRBJ2-7 and V is TRBV6-6; 12 nucleotides match TRBD1. This CDR3 has 16 amino acids. Germline CDR1 and CDR2: MNHNY and SVGAGI (reference sequence). V was pared by 4 bases and J by 9 bases, with 13 bases of the junction left unmatched. The CDR3 sequence: CASSSSSGTGGLVQYF. DNA of the CDR3: TGTGCCAGCAGTTCATCCTCCGGGACAGGGGGCTTAGTGCAGTACTTC.

With regard to this clone: The sample has other DNA sequences that encode this CDR3 too. The CDR3 sequence is CAISESGRSNTEAFF. As DNA, the CDR3 is TGTGCCATCAGTGAAAGCGGAAGATCGAACACTGAAGCTTTCTTT. The chain couples TRBV10-3 to TRBJ1-1; no reliable D call. The CDR3 is 15 residues long. The V and J ends lost 3 bases and 1 base respectively, with 12 bases between them. The germline CDR1 and CDR2 sequences are ENHRY and SYGVKD.

The chain employs TRBV5-4 and TRBJ2-2; 7 bases map to TRBD1. CDR3 length equals 14 residues. Germline V gene lookup returns CDR1 SGHNT and CDR2 YYREEE (reference sequence). The J segment lost 6 bases and the V segment lost 8 bases, leaving 10 bases of the junction unmatched. As DNA, the CDR3 is TGTGCCAGTACCCCTCAGGGGGAAGCCGGGGAGCTGTTTTTT. Translated: CASTPQGEAGELFF.

The chain joins TRBV5-1 to TRBJ1-2, with TRBD1 matching 8 bases. The CDR3 totals 13 residues. The junction had 6 bases not matched to a gene; V was cut back by 4 bases and J by 7 bases. Looked up from germline, CDR1 is SGHRS and CDR2 is YFSETQ. CDR3 nucleotide sequence: TGCGCCAGCAGCGGGCAGGGGGCGATTGGCTACACCTTC. Translated, it gives CASSGQGAIGYTF.

V gene TRBV11-3 combines with J gene TRBJ2-5, with TRBD1 matching 10 bases. The DNA end is more similar to TRBJ2-7, so the J call may be wrong. CDR3 length: 16 residues. Germline lookup yields CDR1 SGHNT and CDR2 YENEEA. CDR3 amino acids: CASSPGGTGVDYEQYF. The CDR3 bases are TGTGCCAGCAGCCCTGGGGGGACAGGGGTAGACTACGAGCAGTACTTC.

This chain uses TRBV9 with TRBJ2-6; possible D gene TRBD1, 5 bases. Germline lookup yields CDR1 SGDLS and CDR2 YYNGEE. V was cut by 6 bases and J by 4 bases, with 14 bases left in between. CDR3 length: 15 residues. The CDR3 loop reads CASTTGGAGANVLTF. The CDR3, as DNA: TGTGCCAGCACCACTGGTGGGGCCGGGGCCAACGTCCTGACTTTC.

The chain combines TRBV7-2 with TRBJ1-1; maybe TRBD1 (6 bases). Germline V CDR1 and CDR2: SGHTA, FQGNSA. Trimming left V 6 bases short and J 1 base short, with 12 bases between. The CDR3 consists of 14 residues. In DNA, the CDR3 is TGTGCCAGCAGTTTTGGACAGACGAACACTGAAGCTTTCTTT. Protein sequence: CASSFGQTNTEAFF.

The rearrangement links TRBV4-3 to TRBJ2-7, with 9 bases fitting TRBD2. Germline assignment: CDR1 LGHNA and CDR2 YSLEER. The CDR3 is 18 amino acids. J lost 3 bases, V lost 1 base, and 13 bases had no gene match. The CDR3 spells CASSQGPQGSGGHYEQYF. The CDR3 region has the DNA TGCGCCAGCAGCCAAGGTCCCCAGGGTAGCGGGGGACACTACGAGCAGTACTTC.

The CDR3 sequence: CASSFQQGAAFF. CDR3 DNA: TGCGCCAGCAGCTTTCAACAGGGGGCTGCTTTCTTT. The chain recombines TRBV5-1 with TRBJ1-1; 9 nucleotides match TRBD1. This CDR3 region has 12 residues. CDR1 SGHRS and CDR2 YFSETQ come from the germline V gene. V shed 2 bases, J shed 11 bases, and the junction held 4 bases outside the gene matches.